The entry below gives a single T cell receptor (beta chain) sequence along with its context. What it binds is unknown. TCRdb re-analysed the reads in MiXCR, keeping a single row per CDR3 protein. The table has 680,000 or so distinct CDR3 sequences, around a third seen once. This sample stems from a study of T cell repertoires in cytomegalovirus infection. The sequencing here drew on cultured PBMCs, taken from culture after CMV antigen stimulation. This sequence originates from a human donor in good health (CMV status not recorded). Some clones in this sample may be carry-over from other donors' samples.

Written as DNA, the CDR3 is TGTGCCAGCAGTTTTGGGTCAAGATACTACGAGCAGTACTTC. Translation gives CASSFGSRYYEQYF. The chain is built from TRBV12-3 or TRBV12-4 and TRBJ2-7; D gene ambiguous. The CDR3 is made up of 14 amino acids. The V and J ends lost 3 bases and 3 bases respectively, with 12 bases between them.